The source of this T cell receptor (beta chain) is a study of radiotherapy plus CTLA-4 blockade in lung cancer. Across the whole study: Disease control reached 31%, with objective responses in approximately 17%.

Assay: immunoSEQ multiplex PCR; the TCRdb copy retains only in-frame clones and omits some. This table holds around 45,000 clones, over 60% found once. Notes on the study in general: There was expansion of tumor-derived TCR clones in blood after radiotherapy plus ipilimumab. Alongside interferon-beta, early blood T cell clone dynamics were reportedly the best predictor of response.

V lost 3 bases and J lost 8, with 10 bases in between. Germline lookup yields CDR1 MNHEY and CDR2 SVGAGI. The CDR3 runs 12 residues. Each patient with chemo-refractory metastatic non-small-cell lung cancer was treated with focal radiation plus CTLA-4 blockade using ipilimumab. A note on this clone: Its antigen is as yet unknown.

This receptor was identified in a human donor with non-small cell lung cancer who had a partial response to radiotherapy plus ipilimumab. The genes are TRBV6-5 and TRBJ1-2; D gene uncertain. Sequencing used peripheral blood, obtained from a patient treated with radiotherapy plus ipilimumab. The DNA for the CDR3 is TGTGCCAGCAGTTATCAGGCAGGCGGCTACACCTTC. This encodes CASSYQAGGYTF.